The source of this T cell receptor (beta chain) is a study of identical twins. With respect to this clonotype: Its antigen is undetermined.

TCRdb itself ran the 5' RACE reads through MiXCR, one entry per CDR3 protein. The table has hundreds of thousands of distinct CDR3 sequences, 18% seen once. Points from the study as a whole: Sharing of beta out-of-frame sequences by twins showed a weaker excess.

Germline V gene sequence: CDR1 SGHDN, CDR2 FVKESK. V was shortened by 5 bases and J by 0 bases, with 14 bases between the two germline ends. CDR3 length equals 15 residues. The data were also submitted as part of a second study, on T cells expressing NK-cell markers. That study adds: Sorted T-cell subsets CD3+CD56+NKG2C+, CD3+CD56+NKG2C- and CD3+CD56-NKG2C+ were TCR beta-sequenced. The sequencing cohort of eight donors included seven HCMV-seropositive individuals and one seronegative individual. HCMV specificity of expanded NKG2C+ T cell clones remained unclear.

Material for sequencing was PBMCs. This clonotype was obtained from a woman aged 18-29 years in good health. The chain couples TRBV14 to TRBJ2-7; D remains ambiguous. The CDR3 reads CASSNHLLSSYEQYF. The CDR3 DNA is TGTGCCAGCAGCAACCATCTCCTTAGCTCCTACGAGCAGTACTTC.